Following are 16 T cell receptor beta chains from one sample sequenced in a study of T-cell memory formation after mild COVID-19. MiXCR, applied by TCRdb to the 5' RACE reads, yields one record per CDR3 protein. The profile covers 250,000 to 350,000 distinct CDR3 sequences, with less than 20% appearing a single time and approximately 23% taken by the ten largest. Sequencing was performed on PBMCs or a T cell subset sorted from them (not recorded which). These TCRs come from a man younger than 35 who had mild COVID-19 (a few samples of this study predate the infection). Cell type and time point are not known.

In this sample, this clonotype turned up once. DNA for the CDR3: TGCAGTGCTTCTGGGACAGGGAGACTTTCGGCCCAGCATTTT. It translates to CSASGTGRLSAQHF. This chain links TRBV20-1 with TRBJ1-5; 9 bases fit TRBD1. Germline V gene lookup returns CDR1 DFQATT and CDR2 SNEGSKA (reference sequence). This CDR3 spans 14 amino acids. V shed 5 bases and J 11 bases; nucleotides not matched to a gene: 13.

The gene calls are TRBV29-1 and TRBJ2-5; possibly TRBD2 for D (5 bases). Germline CDR1 SQVTM, CDR2 ANQGSEA. The CDR3 runs 10 residues. V was pared by 2 bases and J by 7 bases, with 5 bases between. The CDR3 DNA reads TGCAGCGTTGAACGGGGGACCCAGTACTTC. It encodes CSVERGTQYF.

This clonotype has only a few counts. The V call is TRBV5-1, the J call TRBJ2-5; possible D gene TRBD2, 5 bases. The CDR3 has 14 amino acids. Trimming shortened V by 0 bases and J by 5 bases, and 11 bases separated the two germline ends. The germline V gene has CDR1 SGHRS and CDR2 YFSETQ. CDR3 region: CASSLDDRGETQYF. CDR3 DNA sequence: TGCGCCAGCAGCTTGGACGACCGAGGGGAGACCCAGTACTTC.

The chain is built from TRBV28 and TRBJ2-1, with TRBD2 matching 11 bases. Trimming removed 6 bases from V and 10 bases from J; junction bases left unmatched: 11. The CDR3 is 15 residues long. Germline-derived CDR1 and CDR2 are MDHEN and SYDVKM. This CDR3 is CASSGGTSGASEQFF. CDR3 bases: TGTGCCAGCAGCGGGGGGACTAGCGGCGCCTCGGAGCAGTTCTTC.

This clonotype occurred a few times. V is TRBV6-5 and J is TRBJ2-5, with TRBD1 matching 8 bases. Germline V lookup: CDR1 MNHEY, CDR2 SVGAGI. V was clipped by 0 bases and J by 5 bases; unmatched bases: 8. CDR3 length equals 16 residues. In DNA, the CDR3 is TGTGCCAGCAGTTACTCGTCCAGGGGGCATGGCGAGACCCAGTACTTC. This translates into CASSYSSRGHGETQYF.

This clonotype was counted a few times. The chain is built from TRBV6-1 and TRBJ2-7, with TRBD2 as a possible D gene (5 bases). The CDR3 loop spans 13 amino acids. Germline V gene lookup returns CDR1 MNHNS and CDR2 SASEGT. Trimming removed 7 bases from V and 3 bases from J, with 13 bases in between. The CDR3 protein is CASTRTGFYEQYV. CDR3 sequence (DNA): TGTGCCAGCACCCGGACGGGATTCTACGAGCAGTACGTC.

The chain carries TRBV7-2 and TRBJ1-2; D is unclear. This CDR3 region has 15 residues. The V end was cut by 2 bases, the J end by 4 bases, with 14 bases between. Germline V gene data show CDR1 as SGHTA and CDR2 as FQGNSA. Here the CDR3 DNA reads TGTGCCAGCAGCTTATCCACGGACGGATCCTATGGCTACACCTTC. As protein: CASSLSTDGSYGYTF.

The chain links TRBV9 to TRBJ2-3; 10 nucleotides line up with TRBD2. The V segment lost 4 bases and the J segment 2 bases; nucleotides outside the gene matches: 10. CDR1 SGDLS and CDR2 YYNGEE come from the germline V gene. This CDR3 spans 17 amino acids. In nucleotides, the CDR3 is TGTGCCAGCAGCCCCTCAATAGCGGGGGGTCTCACAGATACGCAGTATTTT. It encodes CASSPSIAGGLTDTQYF.

This clonotype occurred a few times. The genes are TRBV5-1 and TRBJ2-7; 8 positions agree with TRBD1. J gave up 1 base and V 5 bases, and 5 bases lay outside the gene matches. CDR1 and CDR2 from the germline V gene are SGHRS and YFSETQ. The CDR3 sequence is 14 residues long. As DNA, the CDR3 is TGCGCCAGCAGGTCCGGGACAGGTTCCTACGAGCAGTACTTC. Translation: CASRSGTGSYEQYF.

The chain carries TRBV4-3 and TRBJ2-3, with 12 nucleotides matching TRBD2. The germline V gene encodes CDR1 LGHNA and CDR2 YSLEER. The CDR3 length is 16 residues. V trimming: 3 bases; J trimming: 3 bases; junction bases outside the gene matches: 4. The CDR3 region is CASSQGGLAGTDTQYF. The CDR3 DNA sequence: TGCGCCAGCAGCCAGGGCGGACTAGCGGGGACAGATACGCAGTATTTT.

The V and J genes are TRBV25-1 and TRBJ2-7; 8 nucleotides match TRBD2. Germline loops: CDR1 MGHDK, CDR2 SYGVNS. The CDR3 runs 16 residues. Trimming at V came to 1 base and at J to 2 bases, leaving 7 bases not matched to a gene. In nucleotides, the CDR3 is TGTGCCAGCAGTGAATTCCCCCGGGAGGGAACCTACGAGCAGTACTTC. Protein product: CASSEFPREGTYEQYF.

This clonotype was detected only a few times. This chain joins TRBV5-6 and TRBJ2-7; D tentatively fits TRBD1 or TRBD2 (5 bases each). Trimming stripped 2 bases from V and 5 bases from J, with 17 bases between. The length of the CDR3 is 15 residues. Germline loops: CDR1 SGHDT, CDR2 YYEEEE. The CDR3 spells CASSFDLGVGHEQYV. The CDR3 coding sequence is TGTGCCAGCAGCTTCGATCTGGGGGTCGGCCACGAGCAGTACGTC.

This clonotype has only a few counts. The V call is TRBV4-1, the J call TRBJ2-4; D possibly corresponds to TRBD2 (6 bases). This CDR3 is 18 amino acids long. V gave up 4 bases and J gave up 9 bases, with 28 bases separating them. Looked up from germline, CDR1 is MGHRA and CDR2 is YSYEKL. This chain's CDR3 is CASSPGSPHGRIGSIQYF. The CDR3 DNA reads TGCGCCAGCAGCCCCGGGAGCCCCCACGGGCGGATTGGGAGCATTCAGTACTTC.

J is TRBJ2-3 and V is TRBV5-6, with 11 bases fitting TRBD2. This CDR3 region has 17 residues. Germline V gene lookup returns CDR1 SGHDT and CDR2 YYEEEE. J was trimmed by 3 bases and V by 2 bases; bases with no gene match: 8. The CDR3 loop is CASSFGGSGGATDTQYF. CDR3 sequence (DNA): TGTGCCAGCAGCTTTGGAGGTAGCGGGGGGGCAACAGATACGCAGTATTTT. Drawing the rest from reference TRBV5-6 and TRBJ2-3, the complete variable domain is DAGVTQSPTHLIKTRGQQVTLRCSPKSGHDTVSWYQQALGQGPQFIFQYYEEEERQRGNFPDRFSGHQFPNYSSELNVNALLLGDSALYLCASSFGGSGGATDTQYFGPGTRLTVL.

The chain couples TRBV18 to TRBJ1-2, with 7 bases aligning to TRBD1. The J segment lost 2 bases and the V segment lost 6 bases, leaving 9 bases of the junction unmatched. The CDR3 is 15 amino acids. Germline V gives CDR1 KGHSH, CDR2 LQKENI. CDR3 residues: CASSPGMTGNYGYTF. The CDR3 DNA reads TGTGCCAGCTCTCCCGGAATGACAGGGAACTATGGCTACACCTTC.

This clonotype was counted a few times. The chain joins TRBV4-3 to TRBJ1-6; D remains ambiguous. With 1 base removed from V and 0 bases from J, the gap between germline ends came to 4 bases. This CDR3 is built from 15 residues. CDR1 LGHNA and CDR2 YSLEER come from the germline V gene. Written as DNA, the CDR3 is TGCGCCAGCAGCCAAGTTCGCTCCTATAATTCACCCCTCCACTTT. Amino acids: CASSQVRSYNSPLHF.